This T cell receptor (beta chain) stems from a study of tumor-infiltrating lymphocytes in localized non-small cell lung cancer (dated by TCRdb to the early 2020s). About the full investigation: The cohort covered several histologies, both smokers and never-smokers, and patients whose samples were collected after neoadjuvant chemotherapy. Alongside flow cytometry, multiplex immunofluorescence, RNA-seq, exome sequencing and proteomics, TCR sequencing was applied to the same patients as one of several integrated assays. Each patient provided resected tumor tissue plus uninvolved lung tissue from the same patient, with the uninvolved lung tissue described as non-adjacent to the tumor. The paired tumor versus uninvolved lung comparison of immunoSEQ T-cell fraction included a few dozen patients. The overall ICON cohort was composed of 150 surgical patients with localized non-small cell lung cancer whose tumors were resected.

The immunoSEQ assay used for TCR sequencing gave the T-cell fraction in both tumor and uninvolved lung tissue. Processing in the source paper ran as follows. In the survival analysis, patients were divided into a high T-cell fraction group (upper tertile) and a low T-cell fraction group (lower two tertiles), and the two groups were compared using a log-rank test. A signed-rank test was used to check for differences in T-cell fraction between paired tumor and uninvolved lung. TCRdb obtained this table from immuneACCESS and retained in-frame rearrangements with V and J assigned. These tables miss some clones; where compared with another copy, unresolved V genes account for less than half of the shortfall, and the remainder is unexplained. V, J and clone size reflect that table, while D and trimming were determined from the DNA. The sample data list some 11,000 clones, and about 60% of these were observed just once. Approximately 10% of the sample belongs to the ten largest clones.

Here is what the overall study found, with its caveats: Consistent with immunofluorescence CD3 counts, TCRbeta sequencing supported greater T cell infiltration in tumors than in uninvolved lung tissue. Tumor T-cell fraction from TCR sequencing was not associated with recurrence-free survival (p = 0.61). Assay coverage differed among patients according to how much tissue was available, so only a subset of the cohort had TCR sequencing. The TCR-derived T-cell fraction showed no difference between the flow cytometry-defined immunotypes IM1 (good prognosis) and IM2 (poor prognosis). Different pieces of the same tissue were used for different assays, so technical variation could not be separated from intratumor heterogeneity.

Turning to this clone: What this receptor recognizes is not known. No base qualities exist here, and no much larger clone lies one base off it.

ICON enrollment began in early 2016, and the last patient was enrolled in September 2018. Fresh tumor and matched uninvolved tissue for in-depth immune analyses, including TCR sequencing, were collected from a subcohort of around 73 patients. TCR sequencing was performed on DNA isolated from bulk tissue, without cell sorting. Taken from the germline V gene, the CDR1 and CDR2 loops are KGHSH and LQKENI. From the cysteine up to the phenylalanine, the CDR3 has a length of 13 residues. The sequence is cut down to CDR3 DNA, 39 bases in frame from base 1. Between the V and J ends, shortened by 6 bases and 6 bases respectively, the junction contains 15 bases.

This chain joins TRBV18 to TRBJ2-7; matching of 5 bases hints at TRBD2 as the D gene. Sequencing input: lung tumor tissue. The source is a human donor with non-small cell lung cancer. The CDR3 protein: CASSAGIEGEQYF. The sequenced DNA: TGTGCCAGCTCGGCCGGGATCGAGGGCGAGCAGTACTTC.